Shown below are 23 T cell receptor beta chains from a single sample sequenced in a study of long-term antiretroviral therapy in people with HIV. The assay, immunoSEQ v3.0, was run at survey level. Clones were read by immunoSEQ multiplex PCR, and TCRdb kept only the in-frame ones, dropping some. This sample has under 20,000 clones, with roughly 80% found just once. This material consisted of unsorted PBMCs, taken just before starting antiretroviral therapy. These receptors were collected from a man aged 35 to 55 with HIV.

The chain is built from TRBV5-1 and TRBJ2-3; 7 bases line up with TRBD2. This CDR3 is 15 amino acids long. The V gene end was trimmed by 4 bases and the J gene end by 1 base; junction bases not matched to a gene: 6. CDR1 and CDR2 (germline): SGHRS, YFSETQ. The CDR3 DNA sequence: TGCGCCAGCAGCCCCGCCGCGGGGGGCACAGATACGCAGTATTTT. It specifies CASSPAAGGTDTQYF.

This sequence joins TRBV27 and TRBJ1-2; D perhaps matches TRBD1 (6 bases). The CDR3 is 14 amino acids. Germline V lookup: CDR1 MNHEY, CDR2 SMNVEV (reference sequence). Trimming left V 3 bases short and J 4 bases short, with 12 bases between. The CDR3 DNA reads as TGTGCCAGCAGTTTTAACGACAGGACCTATGGCTACACCTTC. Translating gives CASSFNDRTYGYTF.

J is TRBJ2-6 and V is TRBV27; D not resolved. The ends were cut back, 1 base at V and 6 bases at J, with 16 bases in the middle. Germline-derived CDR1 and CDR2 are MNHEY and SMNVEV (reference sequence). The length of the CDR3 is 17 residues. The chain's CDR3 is CASSLYGPSAMANVLTF. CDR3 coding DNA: TGTGCCAGCAGTTTATATGGACCCAGTGCAATGGCCAACGTCCTGACTTTC.

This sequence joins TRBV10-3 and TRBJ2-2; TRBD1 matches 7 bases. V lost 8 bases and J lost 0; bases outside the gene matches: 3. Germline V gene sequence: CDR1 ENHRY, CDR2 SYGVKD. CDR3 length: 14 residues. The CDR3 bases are TGTGCCATCGGGGGACAGTCGAACACCGGGGAGCTGTTTTTT. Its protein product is CAIGGQSNTGELFF.

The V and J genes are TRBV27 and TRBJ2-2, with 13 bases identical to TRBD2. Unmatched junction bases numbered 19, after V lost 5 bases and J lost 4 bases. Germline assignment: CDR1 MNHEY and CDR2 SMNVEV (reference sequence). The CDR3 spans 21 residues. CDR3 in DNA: TGTGCCAGCAGTGATATTATTGCGGGACTAGCGGGACCCAGGCCCACCGGGGAGCTGTTTTTT. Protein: CASSDIIAGLAGPRPTGELFF.

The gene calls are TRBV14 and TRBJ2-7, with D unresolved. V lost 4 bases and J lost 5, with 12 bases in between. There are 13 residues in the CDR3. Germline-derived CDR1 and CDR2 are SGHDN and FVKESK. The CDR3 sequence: CASSPRRFNEQYF. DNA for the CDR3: TGTGCCAGCAGCCCACGTAGGTTCAACGAGCAGTACTTC.

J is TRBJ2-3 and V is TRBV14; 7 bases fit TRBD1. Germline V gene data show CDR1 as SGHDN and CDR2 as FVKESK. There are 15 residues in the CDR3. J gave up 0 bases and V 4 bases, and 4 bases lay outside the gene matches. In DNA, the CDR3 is TGTGCCAGCAGCCTAGGGACAGCTAGCACAGATACGCAGTATTTT. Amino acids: CASSLGTASTDTQYF.

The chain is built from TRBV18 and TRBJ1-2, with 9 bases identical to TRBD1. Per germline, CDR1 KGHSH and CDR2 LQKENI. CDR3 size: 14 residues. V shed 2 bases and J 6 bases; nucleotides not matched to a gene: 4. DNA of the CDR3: TGTGCCAGCTCACCATCCCGGGACAGGGATGGCTACACCTTC. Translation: CASSPSRDRDGYTF.

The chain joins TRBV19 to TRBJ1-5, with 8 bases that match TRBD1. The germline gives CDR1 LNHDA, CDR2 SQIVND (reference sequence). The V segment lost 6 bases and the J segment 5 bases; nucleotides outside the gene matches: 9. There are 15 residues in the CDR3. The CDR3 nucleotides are TGTGCCAGTAGCATTTCGACAGGGGCACATCAGCCCCAGCATTTT. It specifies CASSISTGAHQPQHF.

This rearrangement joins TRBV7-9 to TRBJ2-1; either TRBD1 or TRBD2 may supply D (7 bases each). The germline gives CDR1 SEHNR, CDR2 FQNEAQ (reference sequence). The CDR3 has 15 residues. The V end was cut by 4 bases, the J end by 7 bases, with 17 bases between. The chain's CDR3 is CASSWGGGDGNEQFF. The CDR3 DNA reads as TGTGCCAGCAGCTGGGGAGGGGGCGACGGGAATGAGCAGTTCTTC.

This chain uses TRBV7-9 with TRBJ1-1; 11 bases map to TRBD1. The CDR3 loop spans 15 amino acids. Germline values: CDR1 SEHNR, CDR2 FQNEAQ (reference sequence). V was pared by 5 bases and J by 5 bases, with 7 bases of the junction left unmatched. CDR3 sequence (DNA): TGTGCCAGCAGCAACCGGGACAGGGGGTTTACTGAAGCTTTCTTT. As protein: CASSNRDRGFTEAFF.

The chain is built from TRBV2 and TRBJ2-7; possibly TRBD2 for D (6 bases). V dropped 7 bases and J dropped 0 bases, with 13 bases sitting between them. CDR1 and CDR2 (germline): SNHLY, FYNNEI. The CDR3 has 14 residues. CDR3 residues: CASKVGGNSYEQYF. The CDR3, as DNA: TGTGCCAGCAAGGTAGGCGGGAACTCCTACGAGCAGTACTTC.

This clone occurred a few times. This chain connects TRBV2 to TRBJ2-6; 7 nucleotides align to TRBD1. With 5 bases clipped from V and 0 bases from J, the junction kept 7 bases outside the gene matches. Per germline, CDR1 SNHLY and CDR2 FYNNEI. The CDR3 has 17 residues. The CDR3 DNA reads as TGTGCCAGCAGTTCCACAGGGGACCTCTCTGGGGCCAACGTCCTGACTTTC. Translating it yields CASSSTGDLSGANVLTF.

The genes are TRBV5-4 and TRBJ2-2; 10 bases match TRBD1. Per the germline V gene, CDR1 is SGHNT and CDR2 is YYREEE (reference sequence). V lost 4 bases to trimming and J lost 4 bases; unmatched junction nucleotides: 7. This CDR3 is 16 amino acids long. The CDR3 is CASSVRQGAFTGELFF. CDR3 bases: TGTGCCAGCAGCGTAAGACAGGGGGCGTTCACCGGGGAGCTGTTTTTT.

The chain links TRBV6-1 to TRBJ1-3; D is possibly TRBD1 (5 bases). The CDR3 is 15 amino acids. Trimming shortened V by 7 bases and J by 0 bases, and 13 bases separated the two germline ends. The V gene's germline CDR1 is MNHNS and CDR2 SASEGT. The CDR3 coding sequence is TGTGCCAGCAAGACAGATCTATTCTCTGGAAACACCATATATTTT. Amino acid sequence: CASKTDLFSGNTIYF.

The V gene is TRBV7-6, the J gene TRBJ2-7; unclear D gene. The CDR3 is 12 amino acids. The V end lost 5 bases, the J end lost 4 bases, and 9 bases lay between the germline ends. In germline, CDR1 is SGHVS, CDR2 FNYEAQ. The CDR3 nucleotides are TGTGCCAGCAGCCCGCATCCGTACGAGCAGTACTTC. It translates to CASSPHPYEQYF.

The CDR3 loop reads CASSELAGSYNEQFF. Here the CDR3 DNA reads TGTGCCAGCAGTGAACTAGCGGGCTCCTACAATGAGCAGTTCTTC. J is TRBJ2-1 and V is TRBV6-1; 8 nucleotides line up with TRBD2. V shed 2 bases, J shed 0 bases, and the junction held 0 bases outside the gene matches. CDR1 is MNHNS and CDR2 is SASEGT in the germline V gene. The CDR3 loop spans 15 amino acids.

The CDR3 sequence is CASRTLLGDYGYTF. CDR3 DNA sequence: TGTGCCAGCAGGACCCTTCTAGGGGACTATGGCTACACCTTC. The genes are TRBV28 and TRBJ1-2; D possibly corresponds to TRBD1 (5 bases). The germline V and J ends were trimmed by 6 bases and 3 bases, with 14 bases remaining between them. Germline values: CDR1 MDHEN, CDR2 SYDVKM. The CDR3 length is 14 residues.

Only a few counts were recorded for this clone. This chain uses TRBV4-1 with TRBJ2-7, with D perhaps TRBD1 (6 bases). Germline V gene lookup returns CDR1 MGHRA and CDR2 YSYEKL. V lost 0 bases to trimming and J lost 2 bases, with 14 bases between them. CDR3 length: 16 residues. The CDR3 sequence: CASSQDVQGRTYEQYF. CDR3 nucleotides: TGCGCCAGCAGCCAAGACGTCCAGGGGCGAACCTACGAGCAGTACTTC.

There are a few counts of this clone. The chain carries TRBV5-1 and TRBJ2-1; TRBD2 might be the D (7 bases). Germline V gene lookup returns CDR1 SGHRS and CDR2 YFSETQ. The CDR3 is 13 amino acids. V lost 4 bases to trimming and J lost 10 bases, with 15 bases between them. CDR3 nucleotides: TGCGCCAGCAGCCCGGGGGGCGGGACAGAGCAGTTCTTC. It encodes CASSPGGGTEQFF.

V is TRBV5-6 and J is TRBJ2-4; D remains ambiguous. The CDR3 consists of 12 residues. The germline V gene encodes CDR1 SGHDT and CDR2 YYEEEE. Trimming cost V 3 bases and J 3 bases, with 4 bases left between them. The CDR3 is CASSSLKNIQYF. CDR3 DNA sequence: TGTGCCAGCAGCTCACTCAAAAACATTCAGTACTTC.

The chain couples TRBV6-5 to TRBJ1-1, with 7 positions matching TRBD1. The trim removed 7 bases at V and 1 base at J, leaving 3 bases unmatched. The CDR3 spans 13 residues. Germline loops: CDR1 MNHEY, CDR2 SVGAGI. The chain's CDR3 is CASIHRGNTEAFF. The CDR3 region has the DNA TGTGCCAGCATCCACAGGGGGAACACTGAAGCTTTCTTT.

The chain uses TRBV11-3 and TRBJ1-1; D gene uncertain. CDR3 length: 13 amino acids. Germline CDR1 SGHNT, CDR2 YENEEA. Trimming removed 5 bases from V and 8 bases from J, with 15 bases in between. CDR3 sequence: CASSPRWGSEAFF. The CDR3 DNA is TGTGCCAGCAGCCCGCGGTGGGGATCGGAAGCTTTCTTT.